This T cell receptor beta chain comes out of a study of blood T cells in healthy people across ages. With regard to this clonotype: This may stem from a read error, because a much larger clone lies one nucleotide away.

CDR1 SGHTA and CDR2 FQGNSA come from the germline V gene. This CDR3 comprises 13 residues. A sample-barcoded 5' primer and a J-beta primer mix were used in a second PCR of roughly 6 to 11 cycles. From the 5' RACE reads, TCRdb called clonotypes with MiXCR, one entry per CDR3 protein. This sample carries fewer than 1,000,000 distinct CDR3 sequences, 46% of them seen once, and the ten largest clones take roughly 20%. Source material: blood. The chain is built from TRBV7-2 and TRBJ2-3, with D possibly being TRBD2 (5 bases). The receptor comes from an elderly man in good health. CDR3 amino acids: CVSSLSRTGTQYF. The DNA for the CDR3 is TGTGTCAGCAGCTTATCTCGAACGGGAACGCAGTATTTT.